This entry is about one T cell receptor beta chain. Its antigen is unidentified. This sample was taken from a study of T cell repertoires in cytomegalovirus infection. On the study more broadly: HLA-B-restricted CMV epitopes that are well studied, plus recently identified HLA-C-restricted ones, were used by the study. CMV infection and matching HLA type were both indicated by public TCR beta signatures.

Germline V lookup: CDR1 MDHEN, CDR2 SYDVKM. V was pared by 6 bases and J by 0 bases, with 23 bases between. The CDR3 extends over 18 amino acids. TCRdb reprocessed the reads with MiXCR, giving one entry per CDR3 protein. The data show approximately 280,000 distinct CDR3 sequences, with 22% seen just once and roughly 20% held by the top ten. The sequences come from cultured PBMCs, collected from culture after CMV antigen stimulation. The TCR comes from a human donor in good health (CMV status not recorded). Some clones in this sample may be carry-over from other donors' samples. This chain uses TRBV28 with TRBJ1-2, with D possibly being TRBD1 (5 bases). CDR3 amino acids: CASRSINWGRTSNYGYTF. In DNA, the CDR3 is TGTGCCAGCAGGTCTATAAACTGGGGACGAACTTCTAACTATGGCTACACCTTC.